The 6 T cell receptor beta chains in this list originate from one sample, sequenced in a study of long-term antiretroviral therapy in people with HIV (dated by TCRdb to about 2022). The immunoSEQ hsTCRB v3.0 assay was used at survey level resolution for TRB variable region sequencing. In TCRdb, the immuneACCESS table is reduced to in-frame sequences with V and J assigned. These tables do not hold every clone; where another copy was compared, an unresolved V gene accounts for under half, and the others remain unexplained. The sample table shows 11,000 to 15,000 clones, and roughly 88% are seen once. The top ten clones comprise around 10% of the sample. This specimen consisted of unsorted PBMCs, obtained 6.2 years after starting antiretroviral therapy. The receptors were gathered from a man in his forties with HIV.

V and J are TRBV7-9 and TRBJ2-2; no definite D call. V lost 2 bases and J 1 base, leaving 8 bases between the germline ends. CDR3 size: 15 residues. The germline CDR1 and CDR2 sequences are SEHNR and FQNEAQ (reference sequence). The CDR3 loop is CASSLKGLNTGELFF. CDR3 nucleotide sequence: TGTGCCAGCAGCTTAAAAGGGCTGAACACCGGGGAGCTGTTTTTT. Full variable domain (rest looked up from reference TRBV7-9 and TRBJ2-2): DTGVSQNPRHKITKRGQNVTFRCDPISEHNRLYWYRQTLGQGPEFLTYFQNEAQLEKSRLLSDRFSAERPKGSFSTLEIQRTEQGDSAMYLCASSLKGLNTGELFFGEGSRLTVL.

The chain's CDR3 is CSGAFRQGARMGYTF. In DNA, the CDR3 is TGCAGCGGAGCCTTTCGGCAGGGGGCGAGGATGGGCTACACCTTC. The genes are TRBV29-1 and TRBJ1-2; 8 nucleotides line up with TRBD1. Germline values: CDR1 SQVTM, CDR2 ANQGSEA. The trim removed 7 bases at V and 8 bases at J, leaving 18 bases unmatched. CDR3 length: 15 residues. Based on the CDR3 plus reference TRBV29-1 and TRBJ1-2, the full variable domain is SAVISQKPSRDICQRGTSLTIQCQVDSQVTMMFWYRQQPGQSLTLIATANQGSEATYESGFVIDKFPISRPNLTFSTLTVSNMSPEDSSIYLCSGAFRQGARMGYTFGSGTRLTVV.

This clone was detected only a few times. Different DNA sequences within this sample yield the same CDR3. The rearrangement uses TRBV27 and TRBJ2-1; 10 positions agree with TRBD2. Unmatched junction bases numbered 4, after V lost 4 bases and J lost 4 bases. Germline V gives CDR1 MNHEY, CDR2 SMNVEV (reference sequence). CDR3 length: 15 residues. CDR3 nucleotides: TGTGCCAGCAGTTATCCTAGCGGGAGATACAATGAGCAGTTCTTC. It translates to CASSYPSGRYNEQFF.

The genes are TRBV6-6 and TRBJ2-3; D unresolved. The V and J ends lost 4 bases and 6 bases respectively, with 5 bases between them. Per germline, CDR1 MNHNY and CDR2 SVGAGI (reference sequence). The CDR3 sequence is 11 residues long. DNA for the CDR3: TGTGCCAGCAGTTCTCAGGATACGCAGTATTTT. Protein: CASSSQDTQYF.

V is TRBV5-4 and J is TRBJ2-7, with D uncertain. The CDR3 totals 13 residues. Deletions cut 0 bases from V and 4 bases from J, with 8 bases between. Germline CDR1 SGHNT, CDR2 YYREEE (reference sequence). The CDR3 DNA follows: TGTGCCAGCAGCTTGGTCCCTAGTTACGAGCAGTACTTC. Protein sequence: CASSLVPSYEQYF.

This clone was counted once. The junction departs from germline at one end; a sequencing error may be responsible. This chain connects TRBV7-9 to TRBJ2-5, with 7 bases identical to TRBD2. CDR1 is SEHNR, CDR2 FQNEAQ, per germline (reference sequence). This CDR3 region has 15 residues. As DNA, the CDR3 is TGTGCCAGCAACTTAGGGACGGGAGGAAGAGAGACCCAGTACTTC. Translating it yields CASNLGTGGRETQYF. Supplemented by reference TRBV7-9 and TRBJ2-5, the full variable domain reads DTGVSQNPRHKITKRGQNVTFRCDPISEHNRLYWYRQTLGQGPEFLTYFQNEAQLEKSRLLSDRFSAERPKGSFSTLEIQRTEQGDSAMYLCASNLGTGGRETQYFGPGTRLLVL.